Below are 2 T cell receptor beta chains sequenced from a single sample in a study of blood T cell repertoires in COVID-19. Sequencing used immunoSEQ multiplex PCR; TCRdb keeps in-frame clones, though not all of them. The sample includes approximately 470,000 clones, 80% to 90% of them seen just once. The sequencing sample was made of peripheral blood. The receptors were sampled from a human donor in a cohort sampled during active COVID-19.

This clone was detected a few times. The chain recombines TRBV19 with TRBJ2-3, with D possibly TRBD2 on 6 matching bases. The CDR3 extends over 15 amino acids. The germline V gene encodes CDR1 LNHDA and CDR2 SQIVND (reference sequence). Trimming took 3 bases from V and 0 from J, leaving 10 bases between them. CDR3 residues: CASSMVAVSTDTQYF. DNA for the CDR3: TGTGCCAGTAGTATGGTAGCGGTTAGCACAGATACGCAGTATTTT.

This chain joins TRBV11-2 and TRBJ2-7, with D perhaps TRBD2 (5 bases). V was clipped by 6 bases and J by 0 bases, with 12 bases between them. Germline loops: CDR1 SGHAT, CDR2 FQNNGV. The CDR3 totals 14 residues. The CDR3, as DNA: TGTGCCAGCAGAGTTACTGGGAGCTCCTACGAGCAGTACTTC. It codes for CASRVTGSSYEQYF.